Reported below is one T cell receptor (beta chain). Its antigen is unidentified. Over several immunoSEQ plates, each subset's genomic DNA was distributed in even portions. Only in-frame clones appear in the TCRdb table, and some are missing; sequencing was by immunoSEQ multiplex PCR. The sample yields 850,000 to 1,100,000 clones, approximately 80% seen once. The CDR3 covers 15 residues. V was clipped by 4 bases and J by 4 bases; unmatched bases: 8. CDR1 and CDR2 from the germline V gene are MNHNS and SASEGT. These data belong to a study of shared clonotypes between healthy human individuals. Study-level points and caveats: Non-shared clonotypes were found to have lower generation probabilities than the clonotypes that were shared by all four of the sorted-subset donors.

The split of CD4+ cells yielded CD45RA+ naive and CD45RA-negative memory subsets. The clonotype originates from a man between 18 and 35 years old in good health. Some clones in this sample may be carry-over from other donors' samples. Sequenced input: memory CD4+ T cells from PBMCs. The subset: CD45RA-negative fraction. The chain joins TRBV6-1 to TRBJ2-7; 9 bases fit TRBD2. CDR3 amino acids: CASSVPRGLAYEQYF. The CDR3 DNA is TGTGCCAGCAGTGTACCCAGGGGACTAGCTTACGAGCAGTACTTC.